The source of this TCR beta chain is a study of preoperative IRX-2 immunotherapy in early breast cancer. Treatment specified: preoperative locoregional IRX-2 cytokine immunotherapy. Samples came from a phase Ib trial of preoperative locoregional IRX-2 cytokine immunotherapy. Germline V CDR1 and CDR2: LNHNV, YYDKDF (reference sequence). Trimming left V 1 base short and J 4 bases short, with 23 bases between. This CDR3 comprises 19 residues. Only in-frame clones appear in the TCRdb table, and some are missing; sequencing was by immunoSEQ multiplex PCR. The sample comprises under 35,000 clones, about 79% of which are singletons, and about 3.2% rests with the top ten.

This chain uses TRBV15 with TRBJ1-5; no clear D gene. The origin of this receptor is a human donor with breast cancer. The biological material was taken from a patient treated with IRX-2 immunotherapy. CDR3 nucleotides: TGTGCCACCAGCAGAGTCCCCCAGGCCCTACAGTACGCAAATCAGCCCCAGCATTTT. Translated: CATSRVPQALQYANQPQHF.